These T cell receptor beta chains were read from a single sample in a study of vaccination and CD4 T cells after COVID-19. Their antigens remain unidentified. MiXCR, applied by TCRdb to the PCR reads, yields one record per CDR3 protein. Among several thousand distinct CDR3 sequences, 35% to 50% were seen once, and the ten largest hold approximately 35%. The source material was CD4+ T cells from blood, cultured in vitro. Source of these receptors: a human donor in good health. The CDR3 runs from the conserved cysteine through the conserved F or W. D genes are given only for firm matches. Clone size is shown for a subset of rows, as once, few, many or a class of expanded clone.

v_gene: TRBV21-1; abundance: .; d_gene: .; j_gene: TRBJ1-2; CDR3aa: CASLRADYGYTF; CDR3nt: TGTGCCAGCCTAAGGGCGGACTATGGCTACACCTTC
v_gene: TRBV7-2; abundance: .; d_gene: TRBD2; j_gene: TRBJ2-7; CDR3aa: CASSTRLAGTYEQYF; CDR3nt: TGTGCCAGCAGCACTAGACTAGCGGGGACCTACGAGCAGTACTTC
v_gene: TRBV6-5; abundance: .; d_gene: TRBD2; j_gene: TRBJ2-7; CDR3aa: CASSYGTSGTYEQYF; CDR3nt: TGTGCCAGCAGTTACGGGACTAGCGGGACCTACGAGCAGTACTTC
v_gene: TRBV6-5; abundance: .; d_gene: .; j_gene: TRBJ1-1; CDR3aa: CASSYNLGAFF; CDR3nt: TGTGCCAGCAGTTATAATCTAGGGGCTTTCTTT
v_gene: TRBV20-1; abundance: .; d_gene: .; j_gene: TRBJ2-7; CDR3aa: CSASGGPGEQYF; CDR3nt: TGCAGTGCTAGCGGGGGGCCGGGGGAGCAGTACTTC
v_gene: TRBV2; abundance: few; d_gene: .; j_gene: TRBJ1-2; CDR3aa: CASSEDPGSNYGYTF; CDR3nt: TGTGCCAGCAGTGAAGACCCGGGGTCCAACTATGGCTACACCTTC
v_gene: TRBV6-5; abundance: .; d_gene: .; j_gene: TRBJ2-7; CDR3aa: CASSYSKARIHEQYF; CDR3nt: TGTGCCAGCAGTTACTCGAAGGCGAGGATCCACGAGCAGTACTTC
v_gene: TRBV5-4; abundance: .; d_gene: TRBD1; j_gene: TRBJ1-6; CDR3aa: CASSLTGAANSPLHF; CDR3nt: TGTGCCAGCAGCTTGACAGGGGCAGCTAATTCACCCCTCCACTTT
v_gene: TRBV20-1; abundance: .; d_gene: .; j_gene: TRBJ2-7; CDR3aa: CSARSRIYEQYF; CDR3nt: TGCAGTGCTAGGAGCCGTATCTACGAGCAGTACTTC
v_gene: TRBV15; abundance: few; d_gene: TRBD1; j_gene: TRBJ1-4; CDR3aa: CATQTGGNEKLFF; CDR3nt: TGTGCCACCCAAACAGGGGGTAATGAAAAACTGTTTTTT
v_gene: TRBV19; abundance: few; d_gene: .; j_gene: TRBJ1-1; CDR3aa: CASSIAVGEAFF; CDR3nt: TGTGCCAGTAGTATTGCCGTCGGGGAAGCTTTCTTT
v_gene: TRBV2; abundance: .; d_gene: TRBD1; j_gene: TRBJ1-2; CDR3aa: CASSEAAGGDYGYTF; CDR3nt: TGTGCCAGCAGTGAAGCGGCAGGGGGCGACTATGGCTACACCTTC
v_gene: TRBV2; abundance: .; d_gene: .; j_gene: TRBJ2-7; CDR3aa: CASNPEQGYF; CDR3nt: TGTGCCAGCAATCCAGAACAGGGGTACTTC
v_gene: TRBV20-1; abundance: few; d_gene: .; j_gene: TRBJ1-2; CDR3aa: CSAQNQNRDNYGYTF; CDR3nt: TGCAGTGCCCAGAACCAGAATAGAGATAACTATGGCTACACCTTC
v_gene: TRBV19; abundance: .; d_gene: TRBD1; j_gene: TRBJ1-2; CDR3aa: CARRDREDEFYGYTF; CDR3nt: TGTGCCAGAAGGGACAGGGAAGACGAATTCTATGGCTACACCTTC
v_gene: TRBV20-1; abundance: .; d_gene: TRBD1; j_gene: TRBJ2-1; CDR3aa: CSALEGTGSYNEQFF; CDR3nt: TGCAGTGCTCTAGAAGGGACAGGGTCGTACAATGAGCAGTTCTTC
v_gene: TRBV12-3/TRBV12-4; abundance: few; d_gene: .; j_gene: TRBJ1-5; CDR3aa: CASRTGPHQPQHF; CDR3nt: TGTGCCAGCAGAACAGGGCCCCATCAGCCCCAGCATTTT
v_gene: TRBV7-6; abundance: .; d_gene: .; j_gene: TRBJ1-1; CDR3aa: CASSSDRNTEAFF; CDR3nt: TGTGCCAGCAGCTCGGACAGGAACACTGAAGCTTTCTTT